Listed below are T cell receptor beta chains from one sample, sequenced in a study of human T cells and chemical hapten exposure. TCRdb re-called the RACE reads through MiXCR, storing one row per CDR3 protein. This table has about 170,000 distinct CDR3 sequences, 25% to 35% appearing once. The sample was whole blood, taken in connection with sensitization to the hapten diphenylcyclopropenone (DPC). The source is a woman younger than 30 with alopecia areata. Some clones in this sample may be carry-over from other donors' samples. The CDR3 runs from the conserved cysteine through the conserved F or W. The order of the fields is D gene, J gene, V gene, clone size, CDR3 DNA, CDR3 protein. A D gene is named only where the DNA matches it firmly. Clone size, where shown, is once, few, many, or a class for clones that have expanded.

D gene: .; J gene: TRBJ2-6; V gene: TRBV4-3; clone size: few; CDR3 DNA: TGCGCCAGCAGCCAAGAAGAGGGTAGGGGCCCCCTCTCTGGGGCCAACGTCCTGACTTTC; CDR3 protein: CASSQEEGRGPLSGANVLTF
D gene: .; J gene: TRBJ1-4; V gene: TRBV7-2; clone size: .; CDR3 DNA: TGTGCCAGCAGCACCCGGACAGCTCGGTTTGAAAAACTGTTTTTT; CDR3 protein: CASSTRTARFEKLFF
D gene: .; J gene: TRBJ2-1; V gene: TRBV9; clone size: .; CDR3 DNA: TGTGCCAGCAGCGTTACAGGGCTCGGTTCCTACAATGAGCAGTTCTTC; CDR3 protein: CASSVTGLGSYNEQFF
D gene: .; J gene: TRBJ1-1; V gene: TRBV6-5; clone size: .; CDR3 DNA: TGTGCCAGCAGCACAGGGTCGGACACTGAAGCTTTCTTT; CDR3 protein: CASSTGSDTEAFF
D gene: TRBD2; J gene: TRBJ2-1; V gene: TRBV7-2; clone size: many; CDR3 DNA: TGTGCCAGCAGTCCATTGGCGGGGGGGCAGATTGAGCAGTTCTTC; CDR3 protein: CASSPLAGGQIEQFF
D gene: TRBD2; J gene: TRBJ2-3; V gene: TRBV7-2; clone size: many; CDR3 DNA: TGTGCCAGCAGCTTAGGGACTAGCAGATTCACAGATACGCAGTATTTT; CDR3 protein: CASSLGTSRFTDTQYF
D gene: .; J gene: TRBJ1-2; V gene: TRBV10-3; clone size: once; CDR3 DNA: TGTGCCATCAGTGATGTTAAACACCCTAGGGATGGCTACACCTTC; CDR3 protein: CAISDVKHPRDGYTF
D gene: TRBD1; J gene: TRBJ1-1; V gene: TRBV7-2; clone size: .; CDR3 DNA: TGTGCCAGCAGCTGGAACAGGGGTTACACTGAAGCTTTCTTT; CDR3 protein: CASSWNRGYTEAFF
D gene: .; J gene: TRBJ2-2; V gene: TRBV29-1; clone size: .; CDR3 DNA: TGCAGCGCCGGGGGACTTACGAACACCGGGGAGCTGTTTTTT; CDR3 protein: CSAGGLTNTGELFF
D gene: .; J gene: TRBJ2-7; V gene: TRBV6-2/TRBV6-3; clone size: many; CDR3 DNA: TGTGCCAGCAGTTCCCCGACGGGACCCCGAGCCTACGAGCAGTACTTC; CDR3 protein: CASSSPTGPRAYEQYF
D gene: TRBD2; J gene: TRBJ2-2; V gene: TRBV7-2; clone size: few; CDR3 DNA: TGTGCCAGCAGCTCGAAGGTGGGAGGGACCGGGGAGCTGTTTTTT; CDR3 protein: CASSSKVGGTGELFF
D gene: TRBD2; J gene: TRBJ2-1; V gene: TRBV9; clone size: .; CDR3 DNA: TGTGCCAGCAGCGAGGGAGGGAACTACAATGAGCAGTTCTTC; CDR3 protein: CASSEGGNYNEQFF
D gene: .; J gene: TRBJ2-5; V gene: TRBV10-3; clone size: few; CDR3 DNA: TGTGCCATCAGTGCGGGAGAATACGAGACCCAGTACTTC; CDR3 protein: CAISAGEYETQYF
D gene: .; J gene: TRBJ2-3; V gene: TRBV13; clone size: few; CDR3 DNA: TGTGCCAGCAGCTTAGTTGGTCGTACGCAGTATTTT; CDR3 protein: CASSLVGRTQYF
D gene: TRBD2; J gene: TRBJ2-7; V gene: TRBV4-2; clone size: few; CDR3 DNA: TGTGCCAGCAGCCAAGAATCCAGCGGGAGGCCGACCGCCTACGAGCAGTACTTC; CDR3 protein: CASSQESSGRPTAYEQYF
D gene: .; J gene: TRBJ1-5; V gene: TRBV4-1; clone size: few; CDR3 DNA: TGCGCCAGCAGCCACGGCAGCAATCAGCCCCAGCATTTT; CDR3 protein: CASSHGSNQPQHF
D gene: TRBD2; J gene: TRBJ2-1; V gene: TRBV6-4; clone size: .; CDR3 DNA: TGTGCCAGCAGTGGACTAGCGGGAGGGAATGAGCAGTTCTTC; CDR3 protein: CASSGLAGGNEQFF
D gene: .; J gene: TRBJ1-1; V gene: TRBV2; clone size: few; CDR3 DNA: TGTGCCAGCAGGTTCGGCATTGAGACTGAAGCTTTCTTT; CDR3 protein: CASRFGIETEAFF
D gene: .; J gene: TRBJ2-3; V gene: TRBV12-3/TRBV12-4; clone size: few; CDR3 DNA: TGTGCCAGCAGCAGGAAGTCGGGCGTCACAGATACGCAGTATTTT; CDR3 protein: CASSRKSGVTDTQYF
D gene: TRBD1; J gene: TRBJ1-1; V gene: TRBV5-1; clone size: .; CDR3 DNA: TGCGCCAGCAGCACTGGGACAGGGCAGGGGGCTTTCTTT; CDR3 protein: CASSTGTGQGAFF
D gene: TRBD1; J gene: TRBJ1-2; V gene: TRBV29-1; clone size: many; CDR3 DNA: TGCAGCGTTGTCCGGGACAGCCTTTTAGGCTACACCTTC; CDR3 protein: CSVVRDSLLGYTF
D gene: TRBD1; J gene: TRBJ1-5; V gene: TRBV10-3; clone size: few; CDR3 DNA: TGTGCCACCAGGACAGGGGAAAGCAATCAGCCCCAGCATTTT; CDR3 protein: CATRTGESNQPQHF